The rows below give T cell receptor beta chains drawn from one sample of a study of OX40 agonist ivuxolimab in advanced cancers. Method: immunoSEQ multiplex PCR; TCRdb's copy keeps in-frame clones and lacks some. The table shows tens of thousands of clones, with less than 90% occurring only once. The sequenced sample was CD4+ or CD8+ T cells sorted from blood, obtained in a trial of the OX40 agonist ivuxolimab. These receptors came from an adult with an advanced solid tumor such as melanoma, head and neck, liver or kidney cancer. The CDR3 runs from the conserved cysteine through the conserved F or W. A D gene is named only where the DNA matches it firmly. Clone size is shown for a subset of rows, as once, few, many or a class of expanded clone.

>TRBV27|TRBD1|TRBJ2-3|.
TGTGCCAGCAGTCTGTGGACAGGGCGCACAGATACGCAGTATTTT
CASSLWTGRTDTQYF
>TRBV11-2|.|TRBJ1-1|.
TGTGCCAGCAGCTTATCCAGGGTCACTGAAGCTTTCTTT
CASSLSRVTEAFF
>TRBV6-6|.|TRBJ1-1|.
TGTGCCAGCAGTAGCCCCGAAAACACTGAAGCTTTCTTT
CASSSPENTEAFF
>TRBV4-1|.|TRBJ1-2|.
TGCGCCAGCAGCCAAGAGGCCAGGGGAGGGTCTAACTATGGCTACACCTTC
CASSQEARGGSNYGYTF
>TRBV5-1|.|TRBJ1-1|.
TGCGCCAGCAGCTTGTCATTATCGGACAGCACTGAAGCTTTCTTT
CASSLSLSDSTEAFF
>TRBV7-3|.|TRBJ2-2|.
TGTGCCAGCAGACCAGGGGTGGCCGGGGAGCTGTTTTTT
CASRPGVAGELFF
>TRBV9|TRBD1|TRBJ2-5|.
TGTGCCAGCAGCACTCGGGACAGGTTAGAGACCCAGTACTTC
CASSTRDRLETQYF
>TRBV2|.|TRBJ1-2|.
TGTGCCAGCAGTCCGGGGGGCGACTATGGCTACACCTTC
CASSPGGDYGYTF
>TRBV2|.|TRBJ2-7|.
TGTGCCAGCACTCGTTCCGGGACTTCCTACGAGCAGTACTTC
CASTRSGTSYEQYF
>TRBV7-2|.|TRBJ2-7|.
TGTGCCAGCAGCTTAGGGCCCCGGCAGGGAGGCGAGCAGTACTTC
CASSLGPRQGGEQYF
>TRBV7-9|.|TRBJ2-2|.
TGTGCCAGCAGCTTAGAATTGAGCGGGAACACCGGGGAGCTGTTTTTT
CASSLELSGNTGELFF
>TRBV30|.|TRBJ2-7|.
TGTGCCTGGAGTGGACAGGTCTCCGAGCAGTACTTC
CAWSGQVSEQYF
>TRBV6-5|.|TRBJ2-7|.
TGTGCCAGCAGTTACTCCGGGCCTTCCTACGAGCAGTACTTC
CASSYSGPSYEQYF
>TRBV4-3|TRBD2|TRBJ2-5|.
TGCGCCAGCAGCCAGGAATCGGCAGCGGGGCCCATCCAAGAGACCCAGTACTTC
CASSQESAAGPIQETQYF
>TRBV30|.|TRBJ1-1|.
TGTGCCTGGAGGCGGACGGCGGAGAACACTGAAGCTTTCTTT
CAWRRTAENTEAFF
>TRBV11-2|.|TRBJ1-3|.
TGTGCCAGCAGTCAAATCCGAGGGAAGTCTGGAAACACCATATATTTT
CASSQIRGKSGNTIYF
>TRBV18|.|TRBJ1-5|.
TGTGCCAGCTCACCAATGGCGAATCAGCCCCAGCATTTT
CASSPMANQPQHF
>TRBV5-8|.|TRBJ1-5|.
TGTGCCAGCAGCCTGGGCGGCCGGAGCAATCAGCCCCAGCATTTT
CASSLGGRSNQPQHF
>TRBV12-5|.|TRBJ2-5|once
TGTGCTAGTGGTTTGACAGGGGAGACCCAGTACTTC
CASGLTGETQYF
>TRBV7-3|.|TRBJ2-5|.
TGTGCCAGCAGCTTAACTCCGGTAGGGTCAGAGACCCAGTACTTC
CASSLTPVGSETQYF
>TRBV4-2|.|TRBJ1-5|.
TGTGCCAGCAGCCAAGCGAGGGGACAGCCCCAGCATTTT
CASSQARGQPQHF
>TRBV11-2|TRBD1|TRBJ2-7|few
TGTGCCAGCAGCAGCGACAGGGGGCCATGGGAGCAGTACTTC
CASSSDRGPWEQYF
>TRBV6-1|TRBD1|TRBJ2-5|.
TGTGCCAGCAGTGAATATGTAGGGACAGGGTTGAAAGAGACCCAGTACTTC
CASSEYVGTGLKETQYF
>TRBV7-2|.|TRBJ2-7|.
TGTGCCAGCAGCAAGGGCCACAGGGACGAGCAGTACTTC
CASSKGHRDEQYF
>TRBV19|.|TRBJ2-5|.
TGTGCCAGTAGTATAGAAAGTGGGGGCCTGGGGGAGACCCAGTACTTC
CASSIESGGLGETQYF
>TRBV30|.|TRBJ2-3|.
TGTGCCAGTATTTGGCAGACTTACACAGATACGCAGTATTTT
CASIWQTYTDTQYF